This T cell receptor (beta chain) was captured by sequencing in a study of CD8 T cells in ankylosing spondylitis. The authors made TCR beta libraries by quantitative 5'-RACE with molecular barcodes. One entry per CDR3 protein results from TCRdb running MiXCR on the 5' RACE reads. The table lists fewer than 500,000 distinct CDR3 sequences, about 25% of them singletons. As concerns this clonotype: The target antigen is unknown.

CDR1 and CDR2 (germline): SQVTM, ANQGSEA. With 6 bases removed from V and 4 bases from J, the gap between germline ends came to 15 bases. The CDR3 has 13 amino acids. Study-level findings and limits: Reports of some motif variants in reactive arthritis synovial fluid and blood predate this one. The study looked at matched synovial fluid samples from ankylosing spondylitis patients. Disease-linked clones were reported to be significantly enriched there. Among TCR beta sequences, a motif of eight highly homologous variants appeared characteristic of ankylosing spondylitis blood. CD8+ cells made up the disease-linked clones, which were relatively rare in peripheral blood.

This clonotype was obtained from a male donor with ankylosing spondylitis. V is TRBV29-1 and J is TRBJ1-1; the D is unclear. Sample: blood, either unsorted or a sorted T cell fraction (not recorded which). CDR3 nucleotide sequence: TGCAGCGTATCCGTGAGCCGTTCCACTGAAGCTTTCTTT. Protein product: CSVSVSRSTEAFF.